The 31 T cell receptor beta chains below come from one sample, sequenced in a study of cytomegalovirus exposure and HLA in healthy donors. The PCR made use of 60 Vbeta and 13 Jbeta primers. Libraries were prepared by immunoSEQ multiplex PCR; TCRdb keeps only in-frame clonotypes and omits some of them. The repertoire has fewer than 200,000 clones, 76% of them found once; the top ten carry about 0.69%. The specimen sequenced was PBMCs. The receptors come from a female donor in good health and CMV-seronegative.

V and J are TRBV30 and TRBJ2-6; the match to TRBD2 covers 7 bases. This CDR3 region has 15 residues. V lost 0 bases and J lost 4; bases outside the gene matches: 3. Germline V gene data show CDR1 as GTSNPN and CDR2 as SVGIG (reference sequence). The CDR3 nucleotides read TGTGCCTGGAGTGTAGGGAGGGCCGGGGCCAACGTCCTGACTTTC. Protein: CAWSVGRAGANVLTF.

This rearrangement joins TRBV27 to TRBJ2-1, with 7 bases lining up with TRBD1. The V and J ends lost 6 bases and 11 bases, in that order; junction bases with no gene match: 10. Germline-derived CDR1 and CDR2 are MNHEY and SMNVEV (reference sequence). The CDR3 is made up of 13 amino acids. The CDR3 region has the DNA TGTGCCAGCAGCTTGACAGGGCAAAATCAGCAGTTCTTC. Amino acid sequence: CASSLTGQNQQFF.

The rearrangement links TRBV6-5 to TRBJ2-7, with D possibly being TRBD1 (5 bases). Germline assignment: CDR1 MNHEY and CDR2 SVGAGI. Trimming stripped 4 bases from V and 2 bases from J, with 12 bases between. The CDR3 runs to 14 residues. The CDR3 DNA reads as TGTGCCAGCAGTTGGGGCAGGTCAGCCTACGAGCAGTACTTC. Translating it yields CASSWGRSAYEQYF.

The chain combines TRBV4-1 with TRBJ1-1; the match to TRBD1 covers 9 bases. The CDR3 totals 14 residues. Germline V gene lookup returns CDR1 MGHRA and CDR2 YSYEKL. Germline trimming cut 8 bases from V and 5 bases from J; bases unmatched to any gene: 9. The CDR3 nucleotides are TGCGCCAGCCGCAGTTCCGGGACAGGGACTGAAGCTTTCTTT. This encodes CASRSSGTGTEAFF.

The gene calls are TRBV29-1 and TRBJ1-1; possibly TRBD1 for D (6 bases). The CDR3 has 14 residues. Trimming took 4 bases from V and 0 from J, leaving 12 bases between them. Germline lookup yields CDR1 SQVTM and CDR2 ANQGSEA. Written as DNA, the CDR3 is TGCAGCGTTGTGGGGGCCCAAATGAACACTGAAGCTTTCTTT. Amino acid sequence: CSVVGAQMNTEAFF. Combining the CDR3 with reference TRBV29-1 and TRBJ1-1 gives the whole variable domain SAVISQKPSRDICQRGTSLTIQCQVDSQVTMMFWYRQQPGQSLTLIATANQGSEATYESGFVIDKFPISRPNLTFSTLTVSNMSPEDSSIYLCSVVGAQMNTEAFFGQGTRLTVV.

The gene calls are TRBV9 and TRBJ2-4; D is perhaps TRBD1 (5 bases). The germline V gene encodes CDR1 SGDLS and CDR2 YYNGEE. The CDR3 has 17 amino acids. Trimming took off 2 bases at V and 1 base at J, with 16 bases between the two ends. Here the CDR3 reads CASSVNFRQSAKNIQYF. CDR3 DNA sequence: TGTGCCAGCAGCGTTAATTTTCGACAGTCTGCCAAAAACATTCAGTACTTC.

The genes are TRBV19 and TRBJ2-7; tentative D call: TRBD2 (5 bases). Germline CDR1 and CDR2: LNHDA and SQIVND (reference sequence). The V and J ends lost 6 bases and 5 bases respectively, with 14 bases between them. This CDR3 has 13 amino acids. For the CDR3, the DNA is TGTGCCAGTAGCCCCGGGGAGAGGGACGAGCAGTACTTC. Translating it yields CASSPGERDEQYF.

J is TRBJ2-2 and V is TRBV7-2; D is unresolved. In germline, CDR1 is SGHTA, CDR2 FQGNSA. The CDR3 length is 13 residues. Trimming cost V 1 base and J 7 bases, with 7 bases left between them. The CDR3 spells CASSLGPSGELFF. CDR3 in DNA: TGTGCCAGCAGCTTAGGTCCCAGCGGGGAGCTGTTTTTT.

This clone was found a few times. The chain carries TRBV15 and TRBJ2-1, with 10 bases aligning to TRBD2. The trim removed 4 bases at V and 6 bases at J, leaving 12 bases unmatched. Germline V CDR1 and CDR2: LNHNV, YYDKDF (reference sequence). This CDR3 has 17 amino acids. The CDR3 nucleotides read TGTGCCACCAGCAAAGCGGGGGGGCCGAGACGAAGCAATGAGCAGTTCTTC. Residues: CATSKAGGPRRSNEQFF.

The chain is built from TRBV4-1 and TRBJ2-7; D unresolved. The CDR3 has 13 residues. The V and J ends lost 2 bases and 2 bases respectively, with 7 bases between them. Looked up from germline, CDR1 is MGHRA and CDR2 is YSYEKL. CDR3 nucleotides: TGCGCCAGCAGCCAACCCGAGACCTACGAGCAGTACTTC. This codes for CASSQPETYEQYF.

In this sample, this clone turned up a few times. The V gene is TRBV2, the J gene TRBJ2-2, with D possibly being TRBD1 (7 bases). The CDR3 length is 15 residues. CDR1 is SNHLY, CDR2 FYNNEI, per germline. V was trimmed by 6 bases and J by 4 bases, leaving 15 bases between them. CDR3 region: CASRGRTGFTGELFF. In nucleotides, the CDR3 is TGTGCCAGCAGGGGGAGGACAGGTTTCACCGGGGAGCTGTTTTTT. Supplemented by reference TRBV2 and TRBJ2-2, the full variable domain reads EPEVTQTPSHQVTQMGQEVILRCVPISNHLYFYWYRQILGQKVEFLVSFYNNEISEKSEIFDDQFSVERPDGSNFTLKIRSTKLEDSAMYFCASRGRTGFTGELFFGEGSRLTVL.

This clone appeared once. The rearrangement uses TRBV30 and TRBJ1-2, with 11 bases identical to TRBD1. Trimming took 4 bases from V and 6 from J; bases not matched to a gene: 4. CDR3 length: 13 residues. Germline values: CDR1 GTSNPN, CDR2 SVGIG (reference sequence). DNA for the CDR3: TGTGCCTGGACCATGGACAGGGGGCATGGCTACACCTTC. Translated, it gives CAWTMDRGHGYTF.

This chain links TRBV4-3 with TRBJ2-5; the match to TRBD2 covers 8 bases. In germline, CDR1 is LGHNA, CDR2 YSLEER. This CDR3 contains 14 residues. Trimming cost V 3 bases and J 5 bases; bases outside gene matches: 5. Written as DNA, the CDR3 is TGCGCCAGCAGCCAGGGACTAGGTCGCGAGACCCAGTACTTC. Protein: CASSQGLGRETQYF.

The chain uses TRBV7-3 and TRBJ1-1; maybe TRBD1 (5 bases). The length of the CDR3 is 14 residues. The germline V gene has CDR1 SGHTA and CDR2 FQGTGA. V gave up 2 bases and J gave up 11 bases, with 18 bases separating them. CDR3 sequence (DNA): TGTGCCAGCAGCTTAGAAGTACTGGGACTAAAGGCTTTCTTT. This sequence encodes CASSLEVLGLKAFF. The full variable domain, in which reference TRBV7-3 and TRBJ1-1 provide the parts outside the CDR3, is GAGVSQTPSNKVTEKGKYVELRCDPISGHTALYWYRQSLGQGPEFLIYFQGTGAADDSGLPNDRFFAVRPEGSVSTLKIQRTERGDSAVYLCASSLEVLGLKAFFGQGTRLTVV.

As regards this clone: A read error may produce the germline difference seen at one junction end. V usage is TRBV9 and J usage is TRBJ2-6, with TRBD1 identical over 7 bases. This CDR3 comprises 14 residues. Germline CDR1 and CDR2: SGDLS and YYNGEE. This CDR3 is CASRGGSGANGLTF. DNA for the CDR3: TGTGCCAGCAGAGGGGGCTCTGGGGCCAACGGCCTGACTTTC.

The rearrangement joins TRBV6-5 to TRBJ2-1; perhaps TRBD2 as D (6 bases). The CDR3 totals 15 residues. Germline values: CDR1 MNHEY, CDR2 SVGAGI. V was clipped by 5 bases and J by 7 bases, with 18 bases between them. In nucleotides, the CDR3 is TGTGCCAGCAGTCCGGGTGGGGGGACTTGGAATGAGCAGTTCTTC. This sequence encodes CASSPGGGTWNEQFF.

The chain recombines TRBV27 with TRBJ2-7; D ambiguous. V was trimmed by 2 bases and J by 0 bases, leaving 11 bases between them. The CDR3 has 15 amino acids. Looked up from germline, CDR1 is MNHEY and CDR2 is SMNVEV (reference sequence). CDR3 nucleotides: TGTGCCAGCAGTTTAGAGGCGGTGAGCTCCTACGAGCAGTACTTC. Translated, it gives CASSLEAVSSYEQYF.

The V call is TRBV28, the J call TRBJ2-1, with 7 bases identical to TRBD2. Looked up from germline, CDR1 is MDHEN and CDR2 is SYDVKM. This CDR3 has 14 residues. V dropped 3 bases and J dropped 7; count of bases not matched to a gene: 6. CDR3 DNA sequence: TGTGCCAGCAGTTTTTGGTCGCGGGGGAATGAGCAGTTCTTC. Translation: CASSFWSRGNEQFF.

The chain employs TRBV5-6 and TRBJ2-2; TRBD2 matches at 13 bases. V trimming: 4 bases; J trimming: 2 bases; junction bases outside the gene matches: 11. The CDR3 runs to 19 residues. Germline V gives CDR1 SGHDT, CDR2 YYEEEE. CDR3 region: CASSIINPGLAGNTGELFF. The CDR3 DNA follows: TGTGCCAGCAGCATTATAAACCCGGGACTAGCGGGAAACACCGGGGAGCTGTTTTTT.

V gene TRBV7-3 combines with J gene TRBJ2-5, with D hard to call. CDR3 size: 14 residues. Trimming took 2 bases from V and 5 from J, leaving 12 bases between them. CDR1 is SGHTA, CDR2 FQGTGA, per germline. The CDR3 region has the DNA TGTGCCAGCAGCTTACGAGGCCCTAGGGAGACCCAGTACTTC. Its protein is CASSLRGPRETQYF.

The chain has TRBV4-2 and TRBJ1-2; the D gene is possibly TRBD1 (5 bases). The CDR3 runs 14 residues. Germline assignment: CDR1 LGHNA and CDR2 YNFKEQ. V lost 1 base, J lost 3 bases, and 9 bases lay in between. The CDR3 nucleotides are TGTGCCAGCAGCCAAGCTTGGGGGGACTATGGCTACACCTTC. As protein: CASSQAWGDYGYTF.

This chain joins TRBV7-9 and TRBJ1-1; no reliable D call. V lost 6 bases to trimming and J lost 5 bases, with 13 bases between them. This CDR3 is 13 amino acids long. Germline values: CDR1 SEHNR, CDR2 FQNEAQ (reference sequence). The CDR3 spells CASRDTRGTEAFF. The CDR3 DNA follows: TGTGCCAGCAGGGATACTCGAGGGACTGAAGCTTTCTTT.

This clone was seen just once. The V gene is TRBV4-3, the J gene TRBJ2-1; weak D call: TRBD1 (6 bases). The germline gives CDR1 LGHNA, CDR2 YSLEER. Trimming took off 4 bases at V and 0 bases at J, with 10 bases between the two ends. The CDR3 totals 15 residues. The CDR3 DNA reads TGCGCCAGCAGCCGCACAGGGAGCTCCTACAATGAGCAGTTCTTC. Its translation is CASSRTGSSYNEQFF.

J is TRBJ1-4 and V is TRBV30; 10 bases align to TRBD1. Germline V CDR1 and CDR2: GTSNPN, SVGIG (reference sequence). The CDR3 totals 13 residues. After removal of 5 bases from V and 10 bases from J, the junction contained 7 bases not matched to a gene. The CDR3 bases are TGTGCCTGGCGACAGGGGGCGGATGCAAAACTGTTTTTT. Amino acid sequence: CAWRQGADAKLFF.

This clone occurred once. The chain carries TRBV28 and TRBJ1-3; the D gene is possibly TRBD1 (5 bases). V shed 6 bases and J shed 3 bases, with 12 bases lying between them. The V gene's germline CDR1 is MDHEN and CDR2 SYDVKM. The CDR3 covers 14 residues. The CDR3 DNA reads TGTGCCAGCAGCCCTGGGGGGTTTGGAAACACCATATATTTT. Translation: CASSPGGFGNTIYF.

This clone is a singleton in its sample. The gene calls are TRBV5-1 and TRBJ2-3, with 10 bases fitting TRBD2. The CDR3 totals 14 residues. Germline assignment: CDR1 SGHRS and CDR2 YFSETQ. V dropped 5 bases and J dropped 4; count of bases not matched to a gene: 4. CDR3 sequence reads: CASRGSGRPDTQYF. CDR3 in DNA: TGCGCCAGCAGGGGTAGCGGGAGGCCAGATACGCAGTATTTT.

The chain joins TRBV10-3 to TRBJ2-2, with 9 bases identical to TRBD1. V lost 7 bases, J lost 5 bases, and 8 bases stayed unmatched. The CDR3 length is 15 residues. Germline assignment: CDR1 ENHRY and CDR2 SYGVKD. In DNA, the CDR3 is TGTGCCATCAACACGGGACAGGGAGGTACCGGGGAGCTGTTTTTT. Translated: CAINTGQGGTGELFF.

This clone occurred a few times. V gene TRBV19 combines with J gene TRBJ1-1; D not resolved. Trimming left V 4 bases short and J 8 bases short, with 14 bases between. The germline gives CDR1 LNHDA, CDR2 SQIVND (reference sequence). The CDR3 totals 13 residues. The chain's CDR3 is CASSTRVAGEAFF. The DNA for the CDR3 is TGTGCCAGTAGTACAAGAGTTGCCGGGGAAGCTTTCTTT.

The J gene is TRBJ1-5, the V gene TRBV28; D gene unclear. The CDR3 is 11 residues long. The germline V and J ends were trimmed by 5 bases and 4 bases, with 3 bases remaining between them. Germline assignment: CDR1 MDHEN and CDR2 SYDVKM. Written as DNA, the CDR3 is TGTGCCAGCAGTCTTAATCAGCCCCAGCATTTT. The encoded protein is CASSLNQPQHF.

J is TRBJ2-7 and V is TRBV28, with a weak D call TRBD1 (7 bases). Trimming pared 4 bases from V and 5 bases from J, leaving 18 bases between. Germline CDR1 MDHEN, CDR2 SYDVKM. This CDR3 spans 15 amino acids. CDR3 sequence: CASSSPSGGRNEQYF. CDR3 in DNA: TGTGCCAGCAGTTCGCCCTCAGGGGGGCGGAACGAGCAGTACTTC.

This chain uses TRBV6-6 with TRBJ1-5; 12 bases align to TRBD1. The CDR3 is 14 amino acids. The germline V gene has CDR1 MNHNY and CDR2 SVGAGI (reference sequence). V shed 6 bases, J shed 7 bases, and the junction held 4 bases outside the gene matches. Written as DNA, the CDR3 is TGTGCCAGCAGGGGACAGGGGGCAAGGCAGCCCCAGCATTTT. Its protein is CASRGQGARQPQHF.